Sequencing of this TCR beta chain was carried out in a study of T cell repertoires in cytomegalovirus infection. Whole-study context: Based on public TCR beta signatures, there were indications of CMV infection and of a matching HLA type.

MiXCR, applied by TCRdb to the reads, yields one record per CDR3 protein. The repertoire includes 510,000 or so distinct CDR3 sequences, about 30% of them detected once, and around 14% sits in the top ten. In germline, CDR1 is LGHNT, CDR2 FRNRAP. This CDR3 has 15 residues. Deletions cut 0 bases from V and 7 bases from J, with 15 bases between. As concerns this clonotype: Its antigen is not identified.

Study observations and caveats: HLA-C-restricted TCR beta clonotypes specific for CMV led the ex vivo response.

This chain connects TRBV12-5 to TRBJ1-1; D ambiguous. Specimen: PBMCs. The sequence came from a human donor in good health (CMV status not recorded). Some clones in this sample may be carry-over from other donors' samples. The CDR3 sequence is CASGLVTGIISEAFF. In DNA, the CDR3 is TGTGCTAGTGGTTTGGTAACGGGGATAATTAGTGAAGCTTTCTTT.